Listed below are T cell receptor beta chains from one sample, sequenced in a study of blood T cell repertoires in COVID-19. Sequenced by immunoSEQ multiplex PCR; TCRdb stores in-frame clones only, minus some. The top ten hold more than 15% of the sample, which has around 63,000 clones, more than 70% seen once. The sequencing sample was made of peripheral blood. These receptors came from a man aged 60 to 75 with COVID-19, enrolled during active disease. The CDR3 runs from the conserved cysteine through the conserved F or W. D genes are given only for firm matches. The size field is filled for only some rows; it gives once, few, many or a size class.

j_call | clone_size | v_call | d_call | cdr3_length | cdr3_aa | cdr3_nt
TRBJ2-7 | . | TRBV3-1/TRBV3-2 | TRBD2 | 15 | CASSPGGFRSYEQYF | TGTGCCAGCAGTCCGGGGGGGTTTAGGTCCTACGAGCAGTACTTC
TRBJ1-3 | . | TRBV2 | TRBD1 | 15 | CASRDRGRSGNTIYF | TGTGCCAGCAGAGACAGGGGGCGGTCTGGAAACACCATATATTTT
TRBJ2-3 | . | TRBV5-4 | . | 16 | CASSSPVGGPTDTQYF | TGTGCCAGCAGCTCCCCGGTGGGGGGGCCGACAGATACGCAGTATTTT
TRBJ2-7 | few | TRBV29-1 | . | 13 | CSVAYRDSYEQYF | TGCAGCGTAGCGTACAGGGATTCCTACGAGCAGTACTTC
TRBJ2-5 | . | TRBV28 | . | 15 | CASSTYDKVGETQYF | TGTGCCAGCAGTACCTATGATAAGGTGGGCGAGACCCAGTACTTC
TRBJ2-7 | . | TRBV21-1 | . | 14 | CASSKLARIYEQYF | TGTGCCAGCAGCAAACTTGCGCGCATCTACGAGCAGTACTTC
TRBJ1-3 | . | TRBV18 | TRBD1 | 15 | CASSPEQGYGNTIYF | TGTGCCAGCTCTCCAGAACAGGGGTATGGAAACACCATATATTTT
TRBJ2-1 | . | TRBV5-4 | TRBD2 | 16 | CASSSPSGRDNNEQFF | TGTGCCAGCAGCTCGCCAAGCGGGAGGGATAACAATGAGCAGTTCTTC
TRBJ2-3 | . | TRBV12-3/TRBV12-4 | . | 12 | CASQLITDTQYF | TGTGCCAGCCAGTTGATCACAGATACGCAGTATTTT
TRBJ1-4 | . | TRBV5-1 | . | 12 | CASKSGDEKLFF | TGCGCCAGCAAGTCAGGCGACGAAAAACTGTTTTTT
TRBJ1-3 | . | TRBV5-1 | . | 16 | CASSLEAGIGGNTIYF | TGCGCCAGCAGCTTGGAAGCAGGGATTGGCGGAAACACCATATATTTT
TRBJ1-1 | . | TRBV11-3 | . | 12 | CASSSPGGLAFF | TGTGCCAGCAGCTCCCCGGGGGGGTTGGCTTTCTTT
TRBJ1-3 | . | TRBV4-2 | . | 16 | CASSQVLKNSGNTIYF | TGTGCCAGCAGCCAAGTTCTTAAAAACTCTGGAAACACCATATATTTT
TRBJ2-4 | . | TRBV29-1 | . | 12 | CSAKTGLNIQYF | TGCAGCGCTAAGACAGGACTAAACATTCAGTACTTC
TRBJ1-2 | . | TRBV12-5 | . | 13 | CASGEQDNYGYTF | TGTGCTAGTGGGGAACAGGATAACTATGGCTACACCTTC
TRBJ1-1 | . | TRBV7-9 | . | 14 | CASSLNREVTEAFF | TGTGCCAGCAGCTTAAACAGGGAAGTCACTGAAGCTTTCTTT
TRBJ1-1 | . | TRBV7-2 | TRBD1 | 14 | CASSALGRTGEAFF | TGTGCCAGCAGCGCATTGGGGAGGACAGGGGAAGCTTTCTTT